This T cell receptor (beta chain) is drawn from a study of cytomegalovirus exposure and HLA in healthy donors. Study-level information: Sequencing of some 200 million T cells in an earlier analysis found 95 million to 120 million unique TCR beta sequences.

PCR used 60 Vbeta primers and 13 Jbeta primers. Original analysis: Later, an analysis found 75 million to 100 million unique TCR beta chains, and 8.5 million to 14 million of these were shared. Only in-frame clones appear in the TCRdb table, and some are missing; sequencing was by immunoSEQ multiplex PCR. V and J calls and clone size are as listed in that table; D and trimming were resolved from the DNA. This table holds about 140,000 clones, roughly 80% found once. General study points: Later on, an analysis tied approximately 17,000 TCR beta sequences to HLA alleles at 0.05 false discovery rate. Most of the CMV-associated TCR beta chains (in a later analysis) appeared to be HLA-restricted.

About this clone: Its antigen is as yet unknown.

Trimming shortened V by 0 bases and J by 12 bases, and 9 bases separated the two germline ends. The CDR3 is 11 residues long. Germline CDR1 is DFQATT and CDR2 is SNEGSKA (reference sequence). Sequenced: PBMCs. V usage is TRBV20-1 and J usage is TRBJ2-1; D call uncertain. This receptor was identified in a female donor in good health and CMV-seronegative. The CDR3 DNA sequence: TGCAGTGCTAGAGATAAAGGAGTGCAGTTCTTC. This gives the protein CSARDKGVQFF.